One T cell receptor beta chain is described in this entry. Its antigen is currently unknown. This entry belongs to a study of CD8 T cells in ankylosing spondylitis. Study conclusions and caveats: Prior work had noted some motif variants in reactive arthritis blood and synovial fluid. Significantly higher representation of disease-linked clones was reported for matched ankylosing spondylitis synovial fluid. Disease-linked clones bore a CD8+ phenotype, appearing relatively rarely in peripheral blood. Seemingly characteristic of ankylosing spondylitis blood was a TCR beta motif consisting of about 8 highly homologous variants.

This CDR3 is built from 12 residues. Between the trimmed V and J ends, which lost 3 bases and 5 bases, there was a span of 7 bases. As the method for making TCR beta libraries, quantitative 5'-RACE with molecular barcodes was used. TCRdb reprocessed the 5' RACE reads with MiXCR, giving one entry per CDR3 protein. The sample consists of under 550,000 distinct CDR3 sequences, 25% to 30% of them appearing once. The TCR comes from a male donor with ankylosing spondylitis. This rearrangement joins TRBV12-3 or TRBV12-4 to TRBJ2-5, with no clear D. The sequenced material came from blood, either unsorted or a sorted T cell fraction (not recorded which). CDR3 bases: TGTGCCAGCAGTTTTCTAGGGGAGACCCAGTACTTC. Its translation: CASSFLGETQYF.